Each of the 8 T cell receptor beta chains below was sequenced from the same sample in a study of blood T cell repertoires in COVID-19. Profiled with immunoSEQ multiplex PCR; TCRdb holds only in-frame clones, not every one. The data contain about 220,000 clones, around 87% of them singletons. The source material was PBMCs or T cells enriched from blood (not recorded which). These receptors were collected from a woman between 18 and 29 years old in a cohort exposed to, infected with or recovered from COVID-19 (not recorded which).

This chain links TRBV19 with TRBJ1-1; 8 bases are a match to TRBD1. The ends lost 4 bases at V and 1 base at J; junction bases unmatched: 5. In germline, CDR1 is LNHDA, CDR2 SQIVND (reference sequence). CDR3 length: 15 amino acids. CDR3 DNA sequence: TGTGCCAGTAGTAGTTCAGGGGGCGAGAACACTGAAGCTTTCTTT. It encodes CASSSSGGENTEAFF.

This clone was detected once. V and J are TRBV6-1 and TRBJ1-1; D uncertain. CDR3 size: 14 residues. CDR1 is MNHNS, CDR2 SASEGT, per germline. V lost 2 bases and J lost 2, with 9 bases in between. The CDR3 here is CASSETVANTEAFF. Here the CDR3 DNA reads TGTGCCAGCAGTGAAACAGTGGCTAACACTGAAGCTTTCTTT.

This chain joins TRBV10-1 and TRBJ1-5; D may be TRBD1 (5 bases). V lost 5 bases, J lost 9 bases, and 14 bases lay in between. The CDR3 contains 13 residues. From germline, CDR1 is WNHNN and CDR2 SYGVQD (reference sequence). The DNA of the CDR3 is TGCGCCAGCAGTCCGGAGACCGGGGGGCCCCAGCATTTT. Its translation is CASSPETGGPQHF.

The V and J genes are TRBV2 and TRBJ1-6; no clear D gene. The CDR3 runs to 15 residues. Germline V gives CDR1 SNHLY, CDR2 FYNNEI. V lost 3 bases and J 7 bases, leaving 13 bases between the germline ends. CDR3 in DNA: TGTGCCAGCAGTGATAACAGCCATGGGAATTCACCCCTCCACTTT. It yields the protein CASSDNSHGNSPLHF.

This clone was detected only a few times. The rearrangement joins TRBV7-9 to TRBJ1-4; tentatively, D is TRBD1 (5 bases). Trimming removed 5 bases at V and 7 bases at J, with 11 bases between. Germline V gene data show CDR1 as SEHNR and CDR2 as FQNEAQ (reference sequence). The CDR3 runs to 13 residues. The CDR3 DNA reads as TGTGCCAGCAGCCGAGTCGGGGGTGAAAAACTGTTTTTT. Translation: CASSRVGGEKLFF. Full variable domain (missing parts from reference TRBV7-9 and TRBJ1-4): DTGVSQNPRHKITKRGQNVTFRCDPISEHNRLYWYRQTLGQGPEFLTYFQNEAQLEKSRLLSDRFSAERPKGSFSTLEIQRTEQGDSAMYLCASSRVGGEKLFFGSGTQLSVL.

The chain employs TRBV12-3 or TRBV12-4 and TRBJ1-3; D uncertain. The CDR3 is 12 amino acids. Trimming stripped 6 bases from V and 4 bases from J, with 7 bases between. Here the CDR3 reads CASSPRGNTIYF. CDR3 sequence (DNA): TGTGCCAGCAGCCCCAGGGGAAACACCATATATTTT.

The chain has TRBV5-1 and TRBJ2-1, with TRBD2 matching 9 bases. Germline trimming cut 0 bases from V and 8 bases from J; bases unmatched to any gene: 6. Germline loops: CDR1 SGHRS, CDR2 YFSETQ. The CDR3 contains 15 residues. The CDR3 sequence: CASSLGLAGVYEQFF. CDR3 bases: TGCGCCAGCAGCTTGGGGTTAGCGGGAGTCTATGAGCAGTTCTTC.

This clone appeared a single time. The chain has TRBV9 and TRBJ1-1, with unresolved D. The CDR3 loop spans 11 amino acids. Germline CDR1 is SGDLS and CDR2 is YYNGEE. V was shortened by 3 bases and J by 8 bases, with 8 bases between the two germline ends. The chain's CDR3 is CASSEPREAFF. CDR3 nucleotide sequence: TGTGCCAGCAGCGAGCCCCGGGAAGCTTTCTTT. Filled out from reference TRBV9 and TRBJ1-1, the complete variable domain reads DSGVTQTPKHLITATGQRVTLRCSPRSGDLSVYWYQQSLDQGLQFLIQYYNGEERAKGNILERFSAQQFPDLHSELNLSSLELGDSALYFCASSEPREAFFGQGTRLTVV.